This T cell receptor beta chain is drawn from a study of T-cell reconstitution after alpha-beta-depleted transplantation in children. Whole-study results and caveats: In patients about two months after transplant, alpha-beta T cells reportedly arose from several hundred expanded graft clones. By one year post-transplant, T-cell counts and diversity largely arose from T cells that were newly produced.

As concerns this clonotype: Its antigen remains unidentified.

The CDR3 consists of 15 residues. Germline V gives CDR1 SGHAT, CDR2 FQNNGV. J was trimmed by 5 bases and V by 5 bases; bases with no gene match: 10. Unique molecular identifiers were incorporated into the prepared TCRbeta library. A single record per CDR3 protein comes from TCRdb applying MiXCR to the PCR reads. The data contain 800,000 to 1,000,000 distinct CDR3 sequences, about 26% of them singletons. V gene TRBV11-2 combines with J gene TRBJ2-7; TRBD1 matches 9 bases. The receptor was derived from a boy less than two years old who had a stem cell transplant for SCID, so the T cells may come from the graft donor. Sequencing used PBMCs, mostly from graft donor cells, obtained 360 days after TCRalphabeta/CD19-depleted stem cell transplant. CDR3 sequence reads: CASSHRGQGRHEQYF. Written as DNA, the CDR3 is TGTGCCAGCAGCCACAGGGGACAGGGCAGACACGAGCAGTACTTC. The variable domain in full, completed from reference TRBV11-2 and TRBJ2-7, reads EAGVAQSPRYKIIEKRQSVAFWCNPISGHATLYWYQQILGQGPKLLIQFQNNGVVDDSQLPKDRFSAERLKGVDSTLKIQPAKLEDSAVYLCASSHRGQGRHEQYFGPGTRLTVT.